Listed below are T cell receptor beta chains from one sample, sequenced in a study of blood T cell repertoires in COVID-19. Libraries were prepared by immunoSEQ multiplex PCR; TCRdb keeps only in-frame clonotypes and omits some of them. The profile shows tens of thousands of clones, about 80% of them singletons. Input material: peripheral blood. Receptors were obtained from a man aged 50 to 60 with active or convalescent COVID-19. Both conserved end residues are part of each CDR3. D genes are given only for firm matches. A row's size may be missing; if present it is once, few, many or a size class.

- TRBD1 TRBJ1-1 TRBV12-3/TRBV12-4 CASSSGDRGFAFF TGTGCCAGCAGTTCAGGGGACAGGGGATTCGCTTTCTTT
few TRBD2 TRBJ2-4 TRBV13 CASSQIGGAKNIQYF TGTGCCAGCAGCCAAATCGGGGGGGCCAAAAACATTCAGTACTTC
few - TRBJ1-2 TRBV4-1 CASSQDPGLNGYTF TGCGCCAGCAGCCAAGATCCGGGTTTAAATGGCTACACCTTC
once - TRBJ2-7 TRBV5-4 CASSLQGDPYEQYF TGTGCCAGCAGCCTACAGGGAGACCCCTACGAGCAGTACTTC
once TRBD1 TRBJ1-1 TRBV5-1 CASSWTGDLTEAFF TGCGCCAGCAGCTGGACAGGGGACCTCACTGAAGCTTTCTTT
- - TRBJ1-2 TRBV6-1 CASSDTGYYGYTF TGTGCCAGCAGTGATACAGGGTACTATGGCTACACCTTC
few - TRBJ1-5 TRBV5-1 CASSLGPGGSNQPQHF TGCGCCAGCAGCTTAGGACCAGGAGGTAGCAATCAGCCCCAGCATTTT
few TRBD1 TRBJ1-6 TRBV6-2/TRBV6-3 CASSYGTGGPGSPLHF TGTGCCAGCAGTTACGGGACAGGGGGCCCTGGTTCACCCCTCCACTTT
- - TRBJ2-1 TRBV5-5 CASSLARADQDEQFF TGTGCCAGCAGCTTGGCCAGGGCCGACCAGGATGAGCAGTTCTTC
- - TRBJ1-3 TRBV5-6 CASSSAYSGNTIYF TGTGCCAGCAGCTCTGCCTACTCTGGAAACACCATATATTTT
once - TRBJ1-6 TRBV9 CASSVGGLLDSPLHF TGTGCCAGCAGCGTAGGGGGGCTTTTGGATTCACCCCTCCACTTT
- TRBD2 TRBJ2-7 TRBV4-2 CASSLEPGTSGGSSYEQYF TGTGCCAGCAGCCTGGAGCCCGGGACTAGCGGGGGGAGCTCCTACGAGCAGTACTTC
few - TRBJ2-1 TRBV5-5 CASSRTSYNEQFF TGTGCCAGCAGCCGTACTAGCTACAATGAGCAGTTCTTC
- TRBD1 TRBJ1-1 TRBV6-6 CASSYTQNRQGPEAFF TGTGCCAGCAGTTACACTCAGAATAGACAGGGCCCTGAAGCTTTCTTT
- - TRBJ1-2 TRBV2 CASTQSNYGYTF TGTGCCAGCACGCAGTCCAACTATGGCTACACCTTC
- TRBD2 TRBJ2-1 TRBV11-3 CASSLGGGPYNEQFF TGTGCCAGCAGCTTAGGCGGGGGACCTTACAATGAGCAGTTCTTC